The rows below give T cell receptor beta chains drawn from one sample of a study of shared T cell receptors in the human thymus. Sequencing used immunoSEQ multiplex PCR; TCRdb keeps in-frame clones, though not all of them. The table records hundreds of thousands of clones, approximately 87% of them present only once. The same sample was also used in a study of human thymus T cells.

Material for sequencing was thymocytes. The receptors were sampled from a boy under two years old with a congenital heart defect. CDR3s include the opening cysteine and the closing phenylalanine or tryptophan. The order of the fields is clone size, D gene, J gene, V gene, CDR3 protein, CDR3 DNA. D genes are given only for firm matches. For some rows the clone size is stated as once, few or many, or as a class when expanded; others skip it.

-,TRBD2,TRBJ2-5,TRBV5-6,CASRGSGGEETQYF,TGTGCCAGCAGGGGTAGCGGGGGGGAAGAGACCCAGTACTTC
-,TRBD2,TRBJ2-3,TRBV6-4,CASSDSPTSGNPPPDTQYF,TGTGCCAGCAGTGACTCACCGACTAGCGGGAATCCCCCCCCAGATACGCAGTATTTT
-,-,TRBJ1-2,TRBV15,CATSRDLGGRNYGYTF,TGTGCCACCAGCAGAGATCTCGGGGGGCGTAACTATGGCTACACCTTC
-,-,TRBJ2-5,TRBV4-2,CASSQAGAAYQETQYF,TGTGCCAGCAGCCAAGCTGGAGCAGCATACCAAGAGACCCAGTACTTC
-,TRBD2,TRBJ2-7,TRBV27,CASSGNPSGRLYEQYF,TGTGCCAGCAGTGGCAACCCTAGCGGGAGATTATACGAGCAGTACTTC
-,TRBD2,TRBJ2-2,TRBV27,CASRTKPRERERSTGELFF,TGTGCCAGCAGAACTAAACCTAGGGAGCGGGAGCGGAGCACCGGGGAGCTGTTTTTT
few,TRBD1,TRBJ1-5,TRBV6-1,CASHIPDRAYQPQHF,TGTGCCAGCCACATCCCGGACAGGGCTTATCAGCCCCAGCATTTT
-,TRBD1,TRBJ2-7,TRBV28,CASSRGLGEQYF,TGTGCCAGCAGTAGGGGGCTGGGGGAGCAGTACTTC
-,-,TRBJ2-5,TRBV18,CASSEQETQYF,TGTGCCAGCTCAGAGCAAGAGACCCAGTACTTC
-,-,TRBJ2-1,TRBV4-3,CASSQDRGGPLNEQFF,TGCGCCAGCAGCCAAGATAGAGGAGGGCCTTTGAATGAGCAGTTCTTC
-,-,TRBJ2-1,TRBV27,CASSLYRPAGTSNNEQFF,TGTGCCAGCAGTTTGTACCGACCTGCGGGCACTTCGAACAATGAGCAGTTCTTC
-,TRBD1,TRBJ1-1,TRBV7-9,CASTDRENTEAFF,TGTGCCAGCACCGACAGGGAGAACACTGAAGCTTTCTTT
-,TRBD2,TRBJ2-7,TRBV27,CASSLCGRCPSGNEQYF,TGTGCCAGCAGTTTATGTGGTCGGTGTCCTAGCGGGAACGAGCAGTACTTC
-,-,TRBJ2-7,TRBV29-1,CSVEAEYEQYF,TGCAGCGTAGAAGCAGAATACGAGCAGTACTTC
-,TRBD1,TRBJ2-3,TRBV4-1,CASSQRGQLWGRPSTDTQYF,TGCGCCAGCAGCCAACGGGGACAGCTATGGGGTAGGCCTAGCACAGATACGCAGTATTTT
-,TRBD1,TRBJ1-4,TRBV6-4,CASSPDRGSEKLFF,TGTGCCAGCAGTCCCGACAGGGGCAGTGAAAAACTGTTTTTT
once,TRBD1,TRBJ1-6,TRBV27,CASSLLGTGGDRVSPLHF,TGTGCCAGCAGTTTACTCGGGACAGGAGGTGACCGGGTGTCACCCCTCCACTTT
-,-,TRBJ1-4,TRBV15,CATSRERDGGDDEKLFF,TGTGCCACCAGCAGAGAGCGGGACGGGGGGGACGATGAAAAACTGTTTTTT
-,TRBD2,TRBJ2-7,TRBV7-9,CASSLVGLAGGKGSYEQYF,TGTGCCAGCAGCTTAGTGGGACTAGCGGGAGGTAAGGGGTCCTACGAGCAGTACTTC
-,-,TRBJ1-5,TRBV5-8,CASSSAGQGGDQPQHF,TGTGCCAGCAGCTCTGCGGGGCAGGGTGGGGATCAGCCCCAGCATTTT
once,-,TRBJ2-1,TRBV4-1,CASSPREEGGNEQFF,TGCGCCAGCAGCCCCCGGGAGGAGGGGGGAAATGAGCAGTTCTTC
-,-,TRBJ2-1,TRBV29-1,CSVEDSWNEQFF,TGCAGCGTTGAGGACTCGTGGAATGAGCAGTTCTTC
-,-,TRBJ2-5,TRBV6-6,CASSYRETQYF,TGTGCCAGCAGTTACCGGGAGACCCAGTACTTC
once,-,TRBJ1-5,TRBV21-1,CASLPGQGYSNQPQHF,TGTGCCAGCCTCCCGGGACAGGGGTATAGCAATCAGCCCCAGCATTTT
-,-,TRBJ1-2,TRBV28,CASSFWPEAAGGYTF,TGTGCCAGCAGTTTTTGGCCGGAGGCGGCGGGCGGCTACACCTTC
-,TRBD1,TRBJ1-1,TRBV15,CATSCETGTESEAFF,TGTGCCACCAGCTGTGAGACCGGGACAGAATCTGAAGCTTTCTTT
-,TRBD1,TRBJ2-7,TRBV5-6,CASSLPKRQGTYEQYF,TGTGCCAGCAGCTTGCCAAAGAGACAGGGAACCTACGAGCAGTACTTC
-,TRBD1,TRBJ1-6,TRBV15,CATSRPLQGALGYNSPLHF,TGTGCCACCAGCAGGCCCTTACAGGGGGCGCTTGGATATAATTCACCCCTCCACTTT
-,TRBD1,TRBJ1-1,TRBV5-1,CASSPRGDDGDTEAFF,TGCGCCAGCAGCCCCAGGGGGGACGACGGGGACACTGAAGCTTTCTTT
-,-,TRBJ2-4,TRBV30,CAWSPRVSTKNIQYF,TGTGCCTGGAGCCCCAGGGTTTCGACCAAAAACATTCAGTACTTC
-,TRBD1,TRBJ2-1,TRBV4-1,CASSQAQGENEQFF,TGCGCCAGCAGCCAAGCACAGGGGGAGAATGAGCAGTTCTTC
-,TRBD1,TRBJ1-2,TRBV5-1,CASSPTGVENYGYTF,TGCGCCAGCAGCCCGACAGGGGTCGAGAACTATGGCTACACCTTC
-,TRBD1,TRBJ2-5,TRBV29-1,CSAGTEVTETQYF,TGCAGCGCCGGGACAGAAGTGACAGAGACCCAGTACTTC
-,-,TRBJ1-6,TRBV4-3,CASSQVKPKSSYNSPLHF,TGCGCCAGCAGCCAAGTTAAACCTAAGAGCTCCTATAATTCACCCCTCCACTTT
-,TRBD1,TRBJ2-2,TRBV29-1,CSVAGTAMSGELFF,TGCAGCGTTGCCGGGACAGCCATGTCCGGGGAGCTGTTTTTT
-,TRBD1,TRBJ1-1,TRBV19,CASSFVPGGNTEAFF,TGTGCCAGTAGTTTCGTACCAGGGGGGAACACTGAAGCTTTCTTT
-,TRBD2,TRBJ2-1,TRBV19,CASSELAGDNEQFF,TGTGCCAGTAGTGAACTAGCGGGGGACAATGAGCAGTTCTTC
-,TRBD1,TRBJ2-5,TRBV6-4,CANVKTGDQETQYF,TGTGCCAACGTGAAGACAGGGGACCAAGAGACCCAGTACTTC
-,-,TRBJ1-6,TRBV28,CASSSIRGGHPDPYNSPLHF,TGTGCCAGCAGTTCCATCCGGGGAGGACATCCAGACCCCTATAATTCACCCCTCCACTTT
few,TRBD1,TRBJ1-4,TRBV15,CAASSLTGQGLFF,TGTGCCGCCAGCAGCCTAACGGGACAGGGGCTGTTTTTT
-,-,TRBJ1-5,TRBV28,CASSSTSFSQPQHF,TGTGCCAGCAGCTCCACATCTTTCAGTCAGCCCCAGCATTTT
once,TRBD2,TRBJ2-5,TRBV7-9,CASSLFRAGEQETQYF,TGTGCCAGCAGCTTGTTTCGAGCGGGAGAACAAGAGACCCAGTACTTC
few,-,TRBJ1-2,TRBV14,CASSHRTENYGYTF,TGTGCCAGCAGCCATCGGACAGAGAACTATGGCTACACCTTC
-,TRBD1,TRBJ1-6,TRBV6-6,CASSYKGASSPLHF,TGTGCCAGCAGTTACAAGGGGGCAAGTTCACCCCTCCACTTT
-,TRBD2,TRBJ2-1,TRBV15,CATSRDKREEGNEQFF,TGTGCCACCAGCAGAGATAAACGGGAGGAGGGCAATGAGCAGTTCTTC
-,-,TRBJ2-7,TRBV10-3,CAICLGPGTHEQYF,TGTGCCATCTGTTTGGGGCCAGGCACCCACGAGCAGTACTTC